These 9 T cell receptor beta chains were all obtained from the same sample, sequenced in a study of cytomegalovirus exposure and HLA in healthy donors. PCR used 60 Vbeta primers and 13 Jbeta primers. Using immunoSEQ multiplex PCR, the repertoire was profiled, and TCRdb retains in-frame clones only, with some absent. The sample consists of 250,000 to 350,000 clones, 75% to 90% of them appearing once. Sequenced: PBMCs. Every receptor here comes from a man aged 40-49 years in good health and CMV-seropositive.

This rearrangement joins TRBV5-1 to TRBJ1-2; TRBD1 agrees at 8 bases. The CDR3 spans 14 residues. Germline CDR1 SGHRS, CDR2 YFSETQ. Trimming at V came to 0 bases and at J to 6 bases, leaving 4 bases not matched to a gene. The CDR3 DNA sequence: TGCGCCAGCAGCTTGGGGGACAGGCGGGATGGCTACACCTTC. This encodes CASSLGDRRDGYTF.

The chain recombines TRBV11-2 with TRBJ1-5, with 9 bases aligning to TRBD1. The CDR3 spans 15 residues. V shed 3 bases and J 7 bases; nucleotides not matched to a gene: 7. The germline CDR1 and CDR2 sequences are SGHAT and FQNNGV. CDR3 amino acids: CASSLGGQGSQPQHF. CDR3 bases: TGTGCCAGCAGCTTGGGGGGACAGGGCAGCCAGCCCCAGCATTTT.

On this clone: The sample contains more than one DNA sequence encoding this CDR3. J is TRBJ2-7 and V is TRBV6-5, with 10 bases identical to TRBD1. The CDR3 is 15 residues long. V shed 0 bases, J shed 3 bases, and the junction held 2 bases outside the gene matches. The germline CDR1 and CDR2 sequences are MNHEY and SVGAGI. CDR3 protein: CASSYSGTGVYEQYF. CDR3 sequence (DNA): TGTGCCAGCAGTTACTCGGGGACAGGGGTCTACGAGCAGTACTTC.

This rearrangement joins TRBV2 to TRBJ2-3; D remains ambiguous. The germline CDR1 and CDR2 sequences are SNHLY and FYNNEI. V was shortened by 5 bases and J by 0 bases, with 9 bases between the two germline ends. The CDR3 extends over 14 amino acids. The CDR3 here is CASSPATSTDTQYF. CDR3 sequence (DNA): TGTGCCAGCAGTCCAGCGACTAGCACAGATACGCAGTATTTT.

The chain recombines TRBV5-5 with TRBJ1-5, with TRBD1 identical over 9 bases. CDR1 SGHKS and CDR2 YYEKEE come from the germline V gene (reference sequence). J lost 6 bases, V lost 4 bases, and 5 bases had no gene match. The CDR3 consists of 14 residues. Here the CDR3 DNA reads TGTGCCAGCAGCCAACAGGGGGCGACTCAGCCCCAGCATTTT. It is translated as CASSQQGATQPQHF. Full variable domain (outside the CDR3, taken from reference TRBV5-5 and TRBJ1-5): DAGVTQSPTHLIKTRGQQVTLRCSPISGHKSVSWYQQVLGQGPQFIFQYYEKEERGRGNFPDRFSARQFPNYSSELNVNALLLGDSALYLCASSQQGATQPQHFGDGTRLSIL.

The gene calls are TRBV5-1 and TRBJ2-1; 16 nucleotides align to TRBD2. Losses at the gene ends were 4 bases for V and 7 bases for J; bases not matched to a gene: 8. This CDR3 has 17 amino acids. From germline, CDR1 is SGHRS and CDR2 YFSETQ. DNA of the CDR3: TGCGCCAGCAGCGGCGGGACTAGCGGGGGGGCTTGGAATGAGCAGTTCTTC. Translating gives CASSGGTSGGAWNEQFF.

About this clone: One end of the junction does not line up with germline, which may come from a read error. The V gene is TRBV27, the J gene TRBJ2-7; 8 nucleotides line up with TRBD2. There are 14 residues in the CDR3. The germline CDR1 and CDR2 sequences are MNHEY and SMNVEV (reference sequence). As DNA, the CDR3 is TGTGCCAGCAGTCCTAGCGGGCCCTCCTACGGGCAGTACTTC. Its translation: CASSPSGPSYGQYF.

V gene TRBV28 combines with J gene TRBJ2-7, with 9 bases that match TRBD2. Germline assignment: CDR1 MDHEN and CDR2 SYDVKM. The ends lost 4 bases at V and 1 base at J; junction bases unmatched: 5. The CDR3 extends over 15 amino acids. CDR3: CASSSISGSSYEQYF. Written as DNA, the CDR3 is TGTGCCAGCAGTTCCATTAGCGGGAGTTCCTACGAGCAGTACTTC.

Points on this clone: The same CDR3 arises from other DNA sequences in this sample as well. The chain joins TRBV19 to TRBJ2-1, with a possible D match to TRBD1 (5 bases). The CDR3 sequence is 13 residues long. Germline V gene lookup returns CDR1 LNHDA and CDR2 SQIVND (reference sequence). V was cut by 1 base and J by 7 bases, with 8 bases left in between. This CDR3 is CASSIGQRNEQFF. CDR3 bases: TGTGCCAGTAGTATAGGACAGAGGAATGAGCAGTTCTTC.